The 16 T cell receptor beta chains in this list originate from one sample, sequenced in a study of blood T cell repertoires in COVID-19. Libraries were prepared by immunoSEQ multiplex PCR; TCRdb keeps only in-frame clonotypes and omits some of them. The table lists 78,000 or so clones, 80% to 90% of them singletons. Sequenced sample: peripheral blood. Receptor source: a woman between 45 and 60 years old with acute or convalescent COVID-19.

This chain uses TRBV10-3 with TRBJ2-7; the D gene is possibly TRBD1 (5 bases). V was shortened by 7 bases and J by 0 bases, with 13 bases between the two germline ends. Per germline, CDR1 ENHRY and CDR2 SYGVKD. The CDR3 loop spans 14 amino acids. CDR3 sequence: CAITDGASSYEQYF. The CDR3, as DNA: TGTGCCATCACGGATGGGGCCAGCTCCTACGAGCAGTACTTC.

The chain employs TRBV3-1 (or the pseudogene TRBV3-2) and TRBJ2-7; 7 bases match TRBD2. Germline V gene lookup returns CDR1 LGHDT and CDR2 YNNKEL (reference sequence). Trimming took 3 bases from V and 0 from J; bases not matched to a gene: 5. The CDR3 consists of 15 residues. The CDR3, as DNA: TGTGCCAGCAGCCACCGGGACTATCTCTCCTACGAGCAGTACTTC. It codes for CASSHRDYLSYEQYF.

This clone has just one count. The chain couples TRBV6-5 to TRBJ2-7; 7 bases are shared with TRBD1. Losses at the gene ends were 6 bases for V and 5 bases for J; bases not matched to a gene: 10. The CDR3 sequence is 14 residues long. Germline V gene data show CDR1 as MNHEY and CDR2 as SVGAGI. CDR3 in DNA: TGTGCCAGCAGACCCACGACAGGGTGGAACGAGCAGTACTTC. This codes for CASRPTTGWNEQYF.

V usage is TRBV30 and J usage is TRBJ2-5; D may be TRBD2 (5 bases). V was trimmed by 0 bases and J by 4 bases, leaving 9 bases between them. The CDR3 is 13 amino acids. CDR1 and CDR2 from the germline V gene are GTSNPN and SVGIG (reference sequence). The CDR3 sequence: CAWSVQGGETQYF. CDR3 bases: TGTGCCTGGAGTGTCCAAGGAGGAGAGACCCAGTACTTC.

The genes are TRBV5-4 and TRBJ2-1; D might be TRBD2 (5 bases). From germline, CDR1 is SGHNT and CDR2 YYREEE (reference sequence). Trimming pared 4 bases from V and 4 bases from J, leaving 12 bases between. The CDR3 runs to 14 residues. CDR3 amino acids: CASSRTGFYNEQFF. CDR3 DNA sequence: TGTGCCAGCAGCCGGACTGGGTTTTACAATGAGCAGTTCTTC.

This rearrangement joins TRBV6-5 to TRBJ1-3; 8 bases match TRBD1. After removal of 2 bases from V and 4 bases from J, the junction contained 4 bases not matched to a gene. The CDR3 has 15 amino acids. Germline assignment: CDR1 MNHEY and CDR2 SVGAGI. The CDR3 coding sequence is TGTGCCAGCAGTTACCGACAGGGGTCCGGAAACACCATATATTTT. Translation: CASSYRQGSGNTIYF.

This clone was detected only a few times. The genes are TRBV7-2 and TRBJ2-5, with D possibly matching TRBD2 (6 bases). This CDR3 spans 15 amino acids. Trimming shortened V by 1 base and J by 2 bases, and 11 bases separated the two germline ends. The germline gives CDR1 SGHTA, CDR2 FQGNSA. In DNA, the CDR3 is TGTGCCAGCAGCTTAGGGACGACTAGGCAAGAGACCCAGTACTTC. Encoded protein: CASSLGTTRQETQYF.

The CDR3 here is CASSFGEAYEQYF. The CDR3 DNA follows: TGTGCCAGCAGCTTCGGGGAAGCCTACGAGCAGTACTTC. V gene TRBV7-6 combines with J gene TRBJ2-7; the D gene is possibly TRBD2 (5 bases). The CDR3 totals 13 residues. Germline V gene data show CDR1 as SGHVS and CDR2 as FNYEAQ. V was cut by 3 bases and J by 2 bases, with 8 bases left in between.

The CDR3 sequence: CASSLYAGGNTEAFF. CDR3 DNA sequence: TGTGCCAGCAGTTTATACGCGGGCGGGAACACTGAAGCTTTCTTT. The rearrangement uses TRBV27 and TRBJ1-1; no clear D. Germline CDR1 is MNHEY and CDR2 is SMNVEV (reference sequence). The CDR3 covers 15 residues. The V end lost 1 base, the J end lost 1 base, and 10 bases lay between the germline ends.

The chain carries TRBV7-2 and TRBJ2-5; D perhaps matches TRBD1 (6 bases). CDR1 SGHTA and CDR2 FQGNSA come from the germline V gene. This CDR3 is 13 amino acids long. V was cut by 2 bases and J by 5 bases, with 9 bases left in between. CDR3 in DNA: TGTGCCAGCAGCTTAAACAGGGCGGAGACCCAGTACTTC. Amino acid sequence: CASSLNRAETQYF.

In nucleotides, the CDR3 is TGTGCCAGTAGTGTGGGACTACTCGAGCAGTTCTTC. Amino acids: CASSVGLLEQFF. V is TRBV19 and J is TRBJ2-1; TRBD2 matches at 7 bases. V gave up 5 bases and J gave up 10 bases; unmatched junction bases: 5. This CDR3 contains 12 residues. Germline V gene sequence: CDR1 LNHDA, CDR2 SQIVND (reference sequence).

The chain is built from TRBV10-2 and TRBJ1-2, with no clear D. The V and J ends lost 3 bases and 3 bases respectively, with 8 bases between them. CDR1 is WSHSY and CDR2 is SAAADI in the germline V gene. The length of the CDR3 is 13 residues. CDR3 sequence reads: CASSEERDYGYTF. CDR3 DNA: TGCGCCAGCAGTGAAGAACGGGACTATGGCTACACCTTC.

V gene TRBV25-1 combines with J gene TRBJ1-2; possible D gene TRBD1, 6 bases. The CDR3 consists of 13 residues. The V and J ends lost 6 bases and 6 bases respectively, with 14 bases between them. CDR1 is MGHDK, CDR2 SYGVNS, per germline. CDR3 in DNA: TGTGCCAGCAGAGGGACATCGACACATGGCTACACCTTC. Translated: CASRGTSTHGYTF.

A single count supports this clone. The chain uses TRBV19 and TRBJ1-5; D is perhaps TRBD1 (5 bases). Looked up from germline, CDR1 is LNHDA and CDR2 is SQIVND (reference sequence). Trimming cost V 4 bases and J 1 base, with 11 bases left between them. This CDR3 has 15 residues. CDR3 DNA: TGTGCCAGTAGTACCGGGGGTTGGAGCAATCAGCCCCAGCATTTT. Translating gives CASSTGGWSNQPQHF.

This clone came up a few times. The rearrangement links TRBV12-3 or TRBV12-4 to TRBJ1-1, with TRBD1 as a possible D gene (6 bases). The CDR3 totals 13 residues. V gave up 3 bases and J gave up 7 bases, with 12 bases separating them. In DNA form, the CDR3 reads TGTGCCAGCAGTTTCCAGGGGTATAATGAAGCTTTCTTT. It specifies CASSFQGYNEAFF.

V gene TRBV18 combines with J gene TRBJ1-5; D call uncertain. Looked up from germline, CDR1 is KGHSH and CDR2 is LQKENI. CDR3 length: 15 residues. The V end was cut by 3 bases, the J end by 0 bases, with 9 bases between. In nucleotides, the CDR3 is TGTGCCAGCTCACCCCTCTCAGGTAGCAATCAGCCCCAGCATTTT. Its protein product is CASSPLSGSNQPQHF.